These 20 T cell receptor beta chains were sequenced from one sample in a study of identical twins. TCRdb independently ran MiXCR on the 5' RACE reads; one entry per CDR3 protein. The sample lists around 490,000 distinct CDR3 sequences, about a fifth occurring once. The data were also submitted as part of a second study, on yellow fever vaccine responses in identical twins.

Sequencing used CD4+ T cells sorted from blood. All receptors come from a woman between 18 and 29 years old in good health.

The CDR3 sequence: CSARGLGGVYNEQFF. In nucleotides, the CDR3 is TGCAGTGCTAGAGGTCTGGGCGGGGTCTACAATGAGCAGTTCTTC. The chain couples TRBV20-1 to TRBJ2-1; weak D call: TRBD2 (6 bases). Germline CDR1 is DFQATT and CDR2 is SNEGSKA (reference sequence). V was cut by 1 base and J by 3 bases, with 13 bases left in between. The CDR3 length is 15 residues.

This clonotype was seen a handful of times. The CDR3 region is CASSEARQLAKNIQYF. In nucleotides, the CDR3 is TGTGCCAGCAGTGAAGCAAGACAGCTAGCCAAAAACATTCAGTACTTC. The chain couples TRBV2 to TRBJ2-4; perhaps TRBD1 as D (5 bases). V gave up 0 bases and J gave up 0 bases, with 9 bases separating them. CDR1 and CDR2 (germline): SNHLY, FYNNEI. The CDR3 is 16 amino acids.

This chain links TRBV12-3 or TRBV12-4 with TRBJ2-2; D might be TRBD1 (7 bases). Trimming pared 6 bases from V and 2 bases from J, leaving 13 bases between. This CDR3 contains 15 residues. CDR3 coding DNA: TGTGCCAGCAGGAAGACAGGGACTAACACCGGGGAGCTGTTTTTT. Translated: CASRKTGTNTGELFF.

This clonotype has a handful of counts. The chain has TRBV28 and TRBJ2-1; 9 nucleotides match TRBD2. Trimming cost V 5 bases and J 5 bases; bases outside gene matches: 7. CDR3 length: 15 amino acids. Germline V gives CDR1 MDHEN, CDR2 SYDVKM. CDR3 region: CASSRAGGRHNEQFF. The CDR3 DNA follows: TGTGCCAGCAGTCGTGCGGGGGGGCGCCACAATGAGCAGTTCTTC.

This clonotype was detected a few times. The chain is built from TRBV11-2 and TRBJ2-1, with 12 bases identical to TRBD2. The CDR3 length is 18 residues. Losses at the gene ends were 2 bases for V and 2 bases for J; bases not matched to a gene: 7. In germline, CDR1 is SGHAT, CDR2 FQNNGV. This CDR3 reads CASSLRGLAGGPYNEQFF. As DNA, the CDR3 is TGTGCCAGCAGCTTACGGGGCCTAGCGGGAGGGCCCTACAATGAGCAGTTCTTC. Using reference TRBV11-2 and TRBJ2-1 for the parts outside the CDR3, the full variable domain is EAGVAQSPRYKIIEKRQSVAFWCNPISGHATLYWYQQILGQGPKLLIQFQNNGVVDDSQLPKDRFSAERLKGVDSTLKIQPAKLEDSAVYLCASSLRGLAGGPYNEQFFGPGTRLTVL.

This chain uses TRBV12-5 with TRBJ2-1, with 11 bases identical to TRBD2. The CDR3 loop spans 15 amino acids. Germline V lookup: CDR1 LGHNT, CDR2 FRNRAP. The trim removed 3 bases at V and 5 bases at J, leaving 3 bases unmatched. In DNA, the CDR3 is TGTGCTAGTGGTTTCGGGACTAGCGGTGACAATGAGCAGTTCTTC. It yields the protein CASGFGTSGDNEQFF.

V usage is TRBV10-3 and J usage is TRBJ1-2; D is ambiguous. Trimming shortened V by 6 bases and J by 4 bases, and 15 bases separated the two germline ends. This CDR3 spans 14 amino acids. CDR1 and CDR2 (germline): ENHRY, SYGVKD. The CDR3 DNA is TGTGCCATCAGGATCGTCGAGGGTACCTATGGCTACACCTTC. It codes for CAIRIVEGTYGYTF.

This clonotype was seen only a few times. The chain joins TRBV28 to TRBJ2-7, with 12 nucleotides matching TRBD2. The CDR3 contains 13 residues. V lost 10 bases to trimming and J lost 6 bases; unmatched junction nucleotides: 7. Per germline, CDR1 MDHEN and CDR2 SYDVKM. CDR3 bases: TGTGCCACCAGACTAGCGGGAGTTGGCGAGCAGTACTTC. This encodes CATRLAGVGEQYF.

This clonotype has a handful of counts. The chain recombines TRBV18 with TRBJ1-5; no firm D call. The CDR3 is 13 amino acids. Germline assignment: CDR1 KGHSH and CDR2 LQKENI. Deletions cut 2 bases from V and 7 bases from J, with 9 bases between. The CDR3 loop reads CASSPRREQPQHF. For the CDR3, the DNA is TGTGCCAGCTCACCAAGAAGGGAGCAGCCCCAGCATTTT. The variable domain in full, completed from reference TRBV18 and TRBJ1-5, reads NAGVMQNPRHLVRRRGQEARLRCSPMKGHSHVYWYRQLPEEGLKFMVYLQKENIIDESGMPKERFSAEFPKEGPSILRIQQVVRGDSAAYFCASSPRREQPQHFGDGTRLSIL.

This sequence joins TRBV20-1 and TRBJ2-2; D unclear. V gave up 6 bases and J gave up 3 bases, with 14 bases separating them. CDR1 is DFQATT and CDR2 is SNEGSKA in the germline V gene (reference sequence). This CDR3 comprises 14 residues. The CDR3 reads CSARWARDTGELFF. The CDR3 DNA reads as TGCAGTGCCCGCTGGGCACGGGACACCGGGGAGCTGTTTTTT.

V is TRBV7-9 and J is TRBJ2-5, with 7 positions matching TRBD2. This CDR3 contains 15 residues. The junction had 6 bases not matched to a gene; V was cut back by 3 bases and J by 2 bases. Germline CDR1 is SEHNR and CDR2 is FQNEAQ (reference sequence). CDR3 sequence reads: CASSFAGTKQETQYF. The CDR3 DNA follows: TGTGCCAGCAGCTTCGCCGGGACTAAACAAGAGACCCAGTACTTC.

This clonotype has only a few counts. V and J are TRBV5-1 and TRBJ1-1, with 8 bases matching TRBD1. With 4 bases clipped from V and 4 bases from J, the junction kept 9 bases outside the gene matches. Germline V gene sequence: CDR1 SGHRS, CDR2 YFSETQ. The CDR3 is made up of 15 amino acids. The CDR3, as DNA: TGCGCCAGCAGCCTACAGGGGGGACTAGGCACTGAAGCTTTCTTT. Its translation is CASSLQGGLGTEAFF.

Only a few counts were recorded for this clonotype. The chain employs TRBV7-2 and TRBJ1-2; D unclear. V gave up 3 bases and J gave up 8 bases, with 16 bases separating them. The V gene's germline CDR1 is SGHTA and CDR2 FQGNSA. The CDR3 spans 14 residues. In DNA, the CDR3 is TGTGCCAGCAGCTTCTTCGTCGTGGACGGCGGCTACACCTTC. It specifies CASSFFVVDGGYTF.

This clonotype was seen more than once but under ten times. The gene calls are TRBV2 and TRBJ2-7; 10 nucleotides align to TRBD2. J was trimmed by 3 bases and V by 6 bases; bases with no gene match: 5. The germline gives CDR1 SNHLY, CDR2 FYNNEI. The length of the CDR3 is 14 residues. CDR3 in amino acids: CASRKREGGYEQYF. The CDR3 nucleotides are TGTGCCAGCAGGAAGCGGGAGGGCGGCTACGAGCAGTACTTC.

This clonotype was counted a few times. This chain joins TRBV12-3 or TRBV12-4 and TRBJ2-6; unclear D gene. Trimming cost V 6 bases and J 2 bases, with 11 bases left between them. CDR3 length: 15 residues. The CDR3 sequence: CASSPPSPGANVLTF. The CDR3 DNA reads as TGTGCCAGCAGCCCGCCCTCACCTGGGGCCAACGTCCTGACTTTC.

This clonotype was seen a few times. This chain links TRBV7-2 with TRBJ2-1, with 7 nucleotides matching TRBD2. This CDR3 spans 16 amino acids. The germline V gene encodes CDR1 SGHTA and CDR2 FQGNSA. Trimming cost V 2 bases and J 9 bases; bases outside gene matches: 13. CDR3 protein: CASSLTSAEVSTEQFF. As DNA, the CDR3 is TGTGCCAGCAGCTTAACTAGCGCTGAAGTTTCCACTGAGCAGTTCTTC.

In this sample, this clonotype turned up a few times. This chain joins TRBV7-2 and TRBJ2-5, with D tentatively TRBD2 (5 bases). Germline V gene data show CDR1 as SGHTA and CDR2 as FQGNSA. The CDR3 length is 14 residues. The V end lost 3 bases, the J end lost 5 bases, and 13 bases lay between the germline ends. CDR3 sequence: CASSLKLVMETQYF. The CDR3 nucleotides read TGTGCCAGCAGCTTGAAACTAGTGATGGAGACCCAGTACTTC. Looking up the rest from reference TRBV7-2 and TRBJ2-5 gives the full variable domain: GAGVSQSPSNKVTEKGKDVELRCDPISGHTALYWYRQSLGQGLEFLIYFQGNSAPDKSGLPSDRFSAERTGGSVSTLTIQRTQQEDSAVYLCASSLKLVMETQYFGPGTRLLVL.

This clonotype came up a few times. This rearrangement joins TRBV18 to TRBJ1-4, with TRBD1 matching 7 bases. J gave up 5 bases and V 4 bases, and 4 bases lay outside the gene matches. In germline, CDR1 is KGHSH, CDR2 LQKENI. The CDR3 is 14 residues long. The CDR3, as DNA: TGTGCCAGCTCACGCACGACAGGGAATGAAAAACTGTTTTTT. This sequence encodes CASSRTTGNEKLFF.

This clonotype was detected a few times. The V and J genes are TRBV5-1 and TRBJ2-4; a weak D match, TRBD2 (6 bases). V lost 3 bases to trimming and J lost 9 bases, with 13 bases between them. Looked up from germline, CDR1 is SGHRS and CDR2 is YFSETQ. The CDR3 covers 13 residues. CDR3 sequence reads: CASSWGVESIQYF. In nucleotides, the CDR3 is TGCGCCAGCAGCTGGGGGGTTGAAAGCATTCAGTACTTC.

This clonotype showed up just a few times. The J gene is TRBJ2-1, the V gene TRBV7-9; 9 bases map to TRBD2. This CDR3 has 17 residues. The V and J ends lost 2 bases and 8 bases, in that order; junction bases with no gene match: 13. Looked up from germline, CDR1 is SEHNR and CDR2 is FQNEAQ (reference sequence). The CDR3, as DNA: TGTGCCAGCAGCTTATTTGGCGGGAGGGCTAGGAAGGATGAGCAGTTCTTC. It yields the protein CASSLFGGRARKDEQFF.